The present TCR beta chain was sequenced within a study of cytotoxic CD8 clonotypes in ibrutinib-treated CLL. The V end lost 4 bases, the J end lost 12 bases, and 22 bases lay between the germline ends. CDR3 length: 15 amino acids. The germline CDR1 and CDR2 sequences are SNHLY and FYNNEI. Some clones are missing from TCRdb's copy, which holds only in-frame ones; the method was immunoSEQ multiplex PCR. The table lists 300,000 to 400,000 clones, 67% of them singletons. This clone was detected only a few times. The chain employs TRBV2 and TRBJ1-5; D may be TRBD1 (6 bases). The receptor comes from a human donor with chronic lymphocytic leukemia. The source was PBMCs, collected after 36 months of ibrutinib treatment. Here the CDR3 reads CASSGVGASRRFQHF. CDR3 sequence (DNA): TGTGCCAGCAGTGGCGTGGGGGCCTCTAGGCGGTTCCAGCATTTT.